This TCR beta chain was recovered during a study of CD8 T cells in ankylosing spondylitis. The CDR3 runs 14 residues. V lost 5 bases to trimming and J lost 5 bases; unmatched junction nucleotides: 7. Germline values: CDR1 PRHDT, CDR2 FYEKMQ (reference sequence). Findings of the study overall: It appeared that ankylosing spondylitis blood was characterized by a TCR beta motif of roughly 8 highly homologous variants.

In its sample, this clonotype was seen many times. Its antigen is undetermined. 5'-RACE, quantitative and with molecular barcodes, yielded the TCR beta libraries. TCRdb reprocessed the 5' RACE reads with MiXCR, giving one entry per CDR3 protein. Among about 220,000 distinct CDR3 sequences listed, about 7.3% were seen once. The sample taken for sequencing was blood, either unsorted or a sorted T cell fraction (not recorded which). The V and J genes are TRBV13 and TRBJ1-1, with 8 positions matching TRBD1. This clonotype was sampled from a male donor with ankylosing spondylitis. CDR3: CASSGGQGGTEAFF. In nucleotides, the CDR3 is TGTGCCAGCAGCGGAGGACAGGGCGGGACTGAAGCTTTCTTT.